The next 10 T cell receptor beta chains were all read from a single sample in a study of T cells in Graves' hyperthyroidism and ophthalmopathy (dated by TCRdb to between 2018 and 2021). The library was made by multiplex PCR. Instrument on record: Illumina HiSeq 2000. Amplification of TCR beta CDR3 regions was carried out from RNA transcripts. The TCR CDR3 was subjected to a first round of RT-PCR using the HTBI primer set and the Qiagen OneStep RT-PCR kit. The raw public reads went through TCRdb reprocessing: fastp at Q25, MiXCR clone calling, in-frame beta chains kept. One record per CDR3 amino acid sequence lists the most common genes and DNA. Here the sample has 300,000 to 500,000 distinct CDR3 sequences; about 14% occur a single time. Approximately 27% of the sample belongs to the ten largest clones. The sequenced sample was blood. These TCRs come from a man aged 50-59 years with Graves' ophthalmopathy.

This clonotype has more than one count but fewer than ten. The chain combines TRBV15 with TRBJ1-1; no clear D. Trimming took off 1 base at V and 3 bases at J, with 9 bases between the two ends. Per the germline V gene, CDR1 is LNHNV and CDR2 is YYDKDF (reference sequence). CDR3 size: 14 residues. The CDR3 region is CATSRAGWDTEAFF. The CDR3 nucleotides are TGTGCCACCAGCAGAGCGGGGTGGGACACTGAAGCTTTCTTT.

V usage is TRBV6-1 and J usage is TRBJ2-5, with 7 bases identical to TRBD2. Per the germline V gene, CDR1 is MNHNS and CDR2 is SASEGT. The V gene end was trimmed by 5 bases and the J gene end by 3 bases; junction bases not matched to a gene: 9. The CDR3 has 15 amino acids. Here the CDR3 DNA reads TGTGCCAGCAGTCTGGGTAGCGGGTGGAAAGAGACCCAGTACTTC. The encoded protein is CASSLGSGWKETQYF.

This clonotype was seen at least ten times. This sequence joins TRBV20-1 and TRBJ1-2; D gene ambiguous. The CDR3 runs 16 residues. Germline V gene data show CDR1 as DFQATT and CDR2 as SNEGSKA (reference sequence). The V end was cut by 5 bases, the J end by 3 bases, with 22 bases between. The CDR3 loop reads CSAPRTNGVEYYGYTF. CDR3 DNA: TGCAGTGCTCCTAGAACGAACGGGGTGGAGTACTATGGCTACACCTTC.

There are many counts of this clonotype. In DNA form, the CDR3 reads TGTGCCAGCAGAGCCGACAGGGGCACCGGGGAGCTGTTTTTT. Translating gives CASRADRGTGELFF. The chain employs TRBV2 and TRBJ2-2; 8 bases align to TRBD1. Per germline, CDR1 SNHLY and CDR2 FYNNEI. Trimming cost V 6 bases and J 4 bases; bases outside gene matches: 4. This CDR3 has 14 amino acids. Full variable domain (outside the CDR3, taken from reference TRBV2 and TRBJ2-2): EPEVTQTPSHQVTQMGQEVILRCVPISNHLYFYWYRQILGQKVEFLVSFYNNEISEKSEIFDDQFSVERPDGSNFTLKIRSTKLEDSAMYFCASRADRGTGELFFGEGSRLTVL.

This clonotype appeared a few times. The chain recombines TRBV19 with TRBJ2-7; D is possibly TRBD2 (5 bases). Germline V CDR1 and CDR2: LNHDA, SQIVND (reference sequence). CDR3 length equals 14 residues. Trimming pared 5 bases from V and 6 bases from J, leaving 17 bases between. CDR3 sequence reads: CASSPSLGRSEQYF. Written as DNA, the CDR3 is TGTGCCAGTAGTCCCTCCCTTGGGAGAAGCGAGCAGTACTTC. Based on the CDR3 plus reference TRBV19 and TRBJ2-7, the full variable domain is DGGITQSPKYLFRKEGQNVTLSCEQNLNHDAMYWYRQDPGQGLRLIYYSQIVNDFQKGDIAEGYSVSREKKESFPLTVTSAQKNPTAFYLCASSPSLGRSEQYFGPGTRLTVT.

This clonotype turned up a few times. This chain uses TRBV10-3 with TRBJ2-7; D is undetermined. CDR1 and CDR2 (germline): ENHRY, SYGVKD. The CDR3 is made up of 13 amino acids. Trimming cost V 0 bases and J 3 bases, with 6 bases left between them. CDR3 nucleotides: TGTGCCATCAGTGAGTCGATGGGCTACGAGCAGTACTTC. Its protein is CAISESMGYEQYF.

This clonotype was seen a handful of times. V is TRBV19 and J is TRBJ2-3; 8 bases agree with TRBD2. CDR3 length: 15 amino acids. Germline trimming cut 3 bases from V and 2 bases from J; bases unmatched to any gene: 4. Germline V lookup: CDR1 LNHDA, CDR2 SQIVND (reference sequence). The CDR3 DNA reads as TGTGCCAGTAGTATGTCGGGAGGGCTCACAGATACGCAGTATTTT. Its translation is CASSMSGGLTDTQYF.

This clonotype was counted at least ten times. The V call is TRBV30, the J call TRBJ2-3, with D uncertain. CDR3 size: 11 residues. CDR1 is GTSNPN, CDR2 SVGIG, per germline (reference sequence). Trimming removed 4 bases at V and 2 bases at J, with 4 bases between. The CDR3 spells CAWTVTDTQYF. DNA for the CDR3: TGTGCCTGGACTGTCACAGATACGCAGTATTTT.

V gene TRBV28 combines with J gene TRBJ1-1; 11 bases are a match to TRBD1. The V gene end was trimmed by 5 bases and the J gene end by 4 bases; junction bases not matched to a gene: 6. Looked up from germline, CDR1 is MDHEN and CDR2 is SYDVKM. The CDR3 covers 15 residues. CDR3 protein: CASSARDRGTTEAFF. Written as DNA, the CDR3 is TGTGCCAGCAGTGCCCGGGACAGGGGGACCACTGAAGCTTTCTTT.

This clonotype was observed many times. V usage is TRBV5-1 and J usage is TRBJ2-1; D possibly uses TRBD1 or TRBD2 (6 bases each). Germline CDR1 reads SGHRS; CDR2 reads YFSETQ. V gave up 1 base and J gave up 4 bases, with 12 bases separating them. The length of the CDR3 is 15 residues. Here the CDR3 DNA reads TGCGCCAGCAGCTTGAAGGGGGGCCGATACAATGAGCAGTTCTTC. Residues: CASSLKGGRYNEQFF.